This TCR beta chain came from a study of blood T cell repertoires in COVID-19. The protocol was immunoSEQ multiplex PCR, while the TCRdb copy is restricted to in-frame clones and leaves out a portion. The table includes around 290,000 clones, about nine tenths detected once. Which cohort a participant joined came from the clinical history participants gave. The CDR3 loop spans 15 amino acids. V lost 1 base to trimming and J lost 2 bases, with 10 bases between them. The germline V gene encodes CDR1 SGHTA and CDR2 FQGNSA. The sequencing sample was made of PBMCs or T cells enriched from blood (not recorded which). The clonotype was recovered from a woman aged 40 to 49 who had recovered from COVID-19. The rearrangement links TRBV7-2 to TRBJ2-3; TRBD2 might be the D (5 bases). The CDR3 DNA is TGTGCCAGCAGCTTAGGAGACTATAACACAGATACGCAGTATTTT. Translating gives CASSLGDYNTDTQYF.